This entry lists 22 T cell receptor beta chains sequenced from one sample in a study of cytomegalovirus exposure and HLA in healthy donors. The study ran its PCR with 60 Vbeta and 13 Jbeta primers. Clones were read by immunoSEQ multiplex PCR, and TCRdb kept only the in-frame ones, dropping some. This sample's clone table lists some 44,000 clones. The material sequenced was PBMCs. The receptors shown here come from a woman aged 25 to 39 in good health and CMV-seronegative.

The chain recombines TRBV5-1 with TRBJ2-5, with D unclear. From germline, CDR1 is SGHRS and CDR2 YFSETQ. CDR3 length: 12 residues. V shed 2 bases and J shed 5 bases, with 7 bases lying between them. Written as DNA, the CDR3 is TGCGCCAGCAGCTTAAAACAGGAGACCCAGTACTTC. It codes for CASSLKQETQYF. The variable domain in full, completed from reference TRBV5-1 and TRBJ2-5, reads KAGVTQTPRYLIKTRGQQVTLSCSPISGHRSVSWYQQTPGQGLQFLFEYFSETQRNKGNFPGRFSGRQFSNSRSEMNVSTLELGDSALYLCASSLKQETQYFGPGTRLLVL.

The rearrangement uses TRBV10-3 and TRBJ1-3; possible D gene TRBD1, 5 bases. This CDR3 is 17 amino acids long. Deletions cut 10 bases from V and 0 bases from J, with 22 bases between. Looked up from germline, CDR1 is ENHRY and CDR2 is SYGVKD. The DNA for the CDR3 is TGTGCCACGGGCGGGGGTTGGACCGGACCCTCTGGAAACACCATATATTTT. This encodes CATGGGWTGPSGNTIYF.

This chain links TRBV9 with TRBJ2-7; 10 bases match TRBD2. The junction had 3 bases not matched to a gene; V was cut back by 0 bases and J by 3 bases. CDR3 length equals 15 residues. The germline V gene has CDR1 SGDLS and CDR2 YYNGEE. The CDR3 coding sequence is TGTGCCAGCAGCGTAGGGCTAGCGGGGGACTACGAGCAGTACTTC. Translating it yields CASSVGLAGDYEQYF.

This chain links TRBV18 with TRBJ2-4; D is perhaps TRBD2 (6 bases). The ends were cut back, 5 bases at V and 8 bases at J, with 22 bases in the middle. The germline V gene encodes CDR1 KGHSH and CDR2 LQKENI. The length of the CDR3 is 16 residues. CDR3 sequence reads: CASSDAGLPAGDIQYF. CDR3 coding DNA: TGTGCCAGCTCAGACGCGGGACTCCCGGCGGGTGACATTCAGTACTTC.

V is TRBV5-1 and J is TRBJ2-3; D not certain. The ends were cut back, 2 bases at V and 4 bases at J, with 5 bases in the middle. There are 12 residues in the CDR3. The V gene's germline CDR1 is SGHRS and CDR2 YFSETQ. The DNA for the CDR3 is TGCGCCAGCAGCTTCGGTCCAGATACGCAGTATTTT. Its protein is CASSFGPDTQYF.

The chain has TRBV5-1 and TRBJ2-7; no clear D. Germline CDR1 reads SGHRS; CDR2 reads YFSETQ. The CDR3 sequence is 14 residues long. V shed 0 bases and J shed 0 bases, with 7 bases lying between them. CDR3 sequence: CASSLGLASYEQYF. CDR3 nucleotide sequence: TGCGCCAGCAGCTTGGGTCTGGCCTCCTACGAGCAGTACTTC.

This sequence joins TRBV2 and TRBJ1-2; D might be TRBD1 (5 bases). CDR1 is SNHLY, CDR2 FYNNEI, per germline. The CDR3 is 13 amino acids. Trimming removed 5 bases at V and 1 base at J, with 8 bases between. The CDR3 DNA is TGTGCCAGCAGTCGGGGGATTAACTATGGCTACACCTTC. Its protein product is CASSRGINYGYTF.

The V call is TRBV27, the J call TRBJ2-7; possible D gene TRBD1, 8 bases. V was pared by 6 bases and J by 4 bases, with 13 bases between. Per germline, CDR1 MNHEY and CDR2 SMNVEV (reference sequence). This CDR3 has 13 residues. The CDR3 nucleotides are TGTGCCAGCAGGACAGGGGAGGGATACGAGCAGTACTTC. It yields the protein CASRTGEGYEQYF.

This chain links TRBV5-1 with TRBJ2-7, with 7 positions matching TRBD1. The CDR3 covers 14 residues. The J segment lost 3 bases and the V segment lost 5 bases, leaving 8 bases of the junction unmatched. CDR1 is SGHRS, CDR2 YFSETQ, per germline. The CDR3 bases are TGCGCCAGCAGGTTGAGAGGGGGCGACTACGAGCAGTACTTC. Amino acids: CASRLRGGDYEQYF.

The chain employs TRBV30 and TRBJ1-4; D not certain. Germline CDR1 reads GTSNPN; CDR2 reads SVGIG (reference sequence). V lost 3 bases to trimming and J lost 3 bases, with 11 bases between them. The CDR3 spans 14 residues. The CDR3 spells CAWREGGSNEKLFF. The CDR3 DNA reads as TGTGCCTGGAGGGAAGGCGGATCTAATGAAAAACTGTTTTTT. Full variable domain (missing parts from reference TRBV30 and TRBJ1-4): SQTIHQWPATLVQPVGSPLSLECTVEGTSNPNLYWYRQAAGRGLQLLFYSVGIGQISSEVPQNLSASRPQDRQFILSSKKLLLSDSGFYLCAWREGGSNEKLFFGSGTQLSVL.

The chain links TRBV29-1 to TRBJ1-2, with 8 bases aligning to TRBD1. V was pared by 7 bases and J by 4 bases, with 8 bases of the junction left unmatched. Germline V gene sequence: CDR1 SQVTM, CDR2 ANQGSEA. This CDR3 has 13 residues. This CDR3 is CSARPGGGYGYTF. CDR3 sequence (DNA): TGCAGCGCCCGCCCAGGGGGCGGCTATGGCTACACCTTC.

V usage is TRBV11-2 and J usage is TRBJ2-7, with a tentative D call TRBD2 (5 bases). CDR1 is SGHAT and CDR2 is FQNNGV in the germline V gene. The CDR3 runs to 14 residues. Trimming stripped 1 base from V and 3 bases from J, with 10 bases between. CDR3 nucleotides: TGTGCCAGCAGCTTAGGCCTCGGGGTCTACGAGCAGTACTTC. As protein: CASSLGLGVYEQYF.

This chain connects TRBV28 to TRBJ2-7; 9 nucleotides agree with TRBD1. Looked up from germline, CDR1 is MDHEN and CDR2 is SYDVKM. This CDR3 comprises 16 residues. With V trimmed by 4 bases and J by 3 bases, 10 bases remained unmatched. The DNA of the CDR3 is TGTGCCAGCAGTTCCATGCGCGGGACAGGGAGCTACGAGCAGTACTTC. It is translated as CASSSMRGTGSYEQYF.

The rearrangement links TRBV29-1 to TRBJ1-1; D is possibly TRBD1 (5 bases). The V gene's germline CDR1 is SQVTM and CDR2 ANQGSEA. The CDR3 has 13 amino acids. Trimming removed 4 bases from V and 1 base from J, with 10 bases in between. CDR3 amino acids: CSVAGVRNTEAFF. In DNA form, the CDR3 reads TGCAGCGTTGCGGGGGTCCGGAACACTGAAGCTTTCTTT.

This sequence joins TRBV18 and TRBJ2-5; D is unclear. The V and J ends lost 2 bases and 5 bases respectively, with 12 bases between them. CDR3 length equals 14 residues. The germline gives CDR1 KGHSH, CDR2 LQKENI. The CDR3 region has the DNA TGTGCCAGCTCACCAGACTTAAGTGGGGAGACCCAGTACTTC. This translates into CASSPDLSGETQYF.

The chain is built from TRBV5-1 and TRBJ2-1, with TRBD2 matching over 10 bases. The junction had 9 bases not matched to a gene; V was cut back by 4 bases and J by 5 bases. The CDR3 runs 16 residues. Germline-derived CDR1 and CDR2 are SGHRS and YFSETQ. CDR3: CASSAFTSGINNEQFF. The CDR3 nucleotides read TGCGCCAGCAGCGCATTTACTAGCGGGATAAACAATGAGCAGTTCTTC.

The chain employs TRBV7-9 and TRBJ2-5; 8 bases are shared with TRBD1. Germline values: CDR1 SEHNR, CDR2 FQNEAQ (reference sequence). This CDR3 comprises 14 residues. V dropped 5 bases and J dropped 4; count of bases not matched to a gene: 6. This chain's CDR3 is CASSPDRAVETQYF. DNA for the CDR3: TGTGCCAGCAGCCCGGACAGGGCGGTAGAGACCCAGTACTTC.

The rearrangement uses TRBV15 and TRBJ2-1, with 7 bases that match TRBD1. This CDR3 has 14 residues. V shed 1 base, J shed 7 bases, and the junction held 4 bases outside the gene matches. Germline V gene lookup returns CDR1 LNHNV and CDR2 YYDKDF (reference sequence). CDR3 residues: CATSRVRGNNEQFF. CDR3 DNA: TGTGCCACCAGCAGAGTCAGGGGGAATAATGAGCAGTTCTTC.

This chain joins TRBV28 and TRBJ1-2; the match to TRBD1 covers 9 bases. The CDR3 contains 17 residues. Germline lookup yields CDR1 MDHEN and CDR2 SYDVKM. V was clipped by 1 base and J by 7 bases; unmatched bases: 13. CDR3 protein: CASSLSSTGGKILGYTF. The CDR3 DNA sequence: TGTGCCAGCAGTTTATCCTCGACAGGGGGTAAAATACTTGGCTACACCTTC.

The chain uses TRBV15 and TRBJ2-7; TRBD2 aligns across 9 bases. Germline V gene sequence: CDR1 LNHNV, CDR2 YYDKDF (reference sequence). There are 15 residues in the CDR3. V shed 3 bases and J 3 bases; nucleotides not matched to a gene: 6. CDR3 residues: CATSSSAGGVYEQYF. As DNA, the CDR3 is TGTGCCACCAGCAGTAGTGCGGGGGGGGTCTACGAGCAGTACTTC.

This chain joins TRBV4-1 and TRBJ1-2; D not certain. Germline-derived CDR1 and CDR2 are MGHRA and YSYEKL. The CDR3 is 15 amino acids. Trimming took off 0 bases at V and 4 bases at J, with 12 bases between the two ends. CDR3 sequence reads: CASSQDMAPPYGYTF. The CDR3, as DNA: TGCGCCAGCAGCCAAGATATGGCTCCTCCCTATGGCTACACCTTC.

The chain combines TRBV30 with TRBJ2-3; possibly TRBD1 for D (5 bases). Per the germline V gene, CDR1 is GTSNPN and CDR2 is SVGIG (reference sequence). This CDR3 has 14 residues. V was clipped by 4 bases and J by 6 bases, with 17 bases between them. DNA for the CDR3: TGTGCCTGGACTTATAGGGGCCGGTGGGATACGCAGTATTTT. Residues: CAWTYRGRWDTQYF.